This TCR beta chain comes out of a study of blood T cell repertoires in COVID-19. The table came from immunoSEQ multiplex PCR; TCRdb's copy has only in-frame clones and leaves some out. The sample lists 120,000 to 150,000 clones, almost 80% occurring once. V shed 1 base and J shed 0 bases, with 10 bases lying between them. The CDR3 length is 16 residues. Looked up from germline, CDR1 is SEHNR and CDR2 is FQNEAQ (reference sequence). The specimen sequenced was peripheral blood. The clonotype originates from a man aged 50 or older with active or convalescent COVID-19. V and J are TRBV7-9 and TRBJ1-3; D gene ambiguous. CDR3 loop: CASSLGAPISGNTIYF. As DNA, the CDR3 is TGTGCCAGCAGCTTAGGGGCACCCATCTCTGGAAACACCATATATTTT.